The 18 T cell receptor beta chains below were found in one sample sequenced in a study of metastatic and nonmetastatic thyroid tumors. Ahead of thyroid surgery, no patient had received treatment of any kind. TCRdb reanalyzed the PCR reads with MiXCR. The table has about 20,000 clones, 15% to 18% seen once. What was sequenced was blood. The receptors were gathered from a female donor with papillary thyroid cancer or a benign thyroid nodule (not recorded which). Some clones in this sample may be carry-over from other donors' samples.

This clone was recorded many times. The chain joins TRBV7-9 to TRBJ1-1; D may be TRBD1 (6 bases). V dropped 3 bases and J dropped 5 bases, with 10 bases sitting between them. Germline V lookup: CDR1 SEHNR, CDR2 FQNEAQ (reference sequence). The CDR3 extends over 13 amino acids. The CDR3 sequence: CASSFGQGTEAFF. For the CDR3, the DNA is TGTGCCAGCAGCTTCGGGCAGGGGACTGAAGCTTTCTTT.

This clone has more than one count but fewer than ten. The rearrangement joins TRBV27 to TRBJ2-7, with 11 nucleotides matching TRBD2. CDR3 size: 14 residues. CDR1 MNHEY and CDR2 SMNVEV come from the germline V gene (reference sequence). Trimming took 2 bases from V and 4 from J; bases not matched to a gene: 1. For the CDR3, the DNA is TGTGCCAGCAGTTTAACTAGCGGGAGTTACGAGCAGTACTTC. The encoded protein is CASSLTSGSYEQYF.

This clone was counted at least ten times. The chain links TRBV9 to TRBJ2-3; D call uncertain. Trimming pared 0 bases from V and 3 bases from J, leaving 14 bases between. There are 16 residues in the CDR3. CDR1 and CDR2 (germline): SGDLS, YYNGEE. The CDR3 nucleotides read TGTGCCAGCAGCGTAGGAGGACCCGTGGTGACAGATACGCAGTATTTT. This gives the protein CASSVGGPVVTDTQYF.

The chain employs TRBV19 and TRBJ2-1, with TRBD2 matching 8 bases. The CDR3 is 14 amino acids. V shed 5 bases, J shed 9 bases, and the junction held 9 bases outside the gene matches. The V gene's germline CDR1 is LNHDA and CDR2 SQIVND (reference sequence). CDR3 protein: CASSSLRAGGEQFF. In DNA, the CDR3 is TGTGCCAGTAGTTCCCTCCGGGCGGGAGGTGAGCAGTTCTTC. The full variable domain, rest sourced from reference TRBV19 and TRBJ2-1, is DGGITQSPKYLFRKEGQNVTLSCEQNLNHDAMYWYRQDPGQGLRLIYYSQIVNDFQKGDIAEGYSVSREKKESFPLTVTSAQKNPTAFYLCASSSLRAGGEQFFGPGTRLTVL.

This clone is medium-sized (0.01 to 0.1%) in the sample. This chain uses TRBV28 with TRBJ1-6, with unresolved D. Trimming left V 2 bases short and J 12 bases short, with 14 bases between. This CDR3 spans 14 amino acids. CDR1 is MDHEN, CDR2 SYDVKM, per germline. This CDR3 is CASSLPPPLVPLHF. The CDR3 DNA reads as TGTGCCAGCAGTTTACCCCCACCCCTAGTACCCCTCCACTTT.

This clone showed up many times. The gene calls are TRBV20-1 and TRBJ2-7; tentatively, D is TRBD1 or TRBD2 (5 bases each). This CDR3 region has 15 residues. Trimming stripped 5 bases from V and 1 base from J, with 18 bases between. Germline loops: CDR1 DFQATT, CDR2 SNEGSKA (reference sequence). The CDR3: CSAYLLRDPSYEQYF. The CDR3 DNA reads TGCAGTGCTTACCTACTCCGGGACCCTTCCTACGAGCAGTACTTC.

Only a few counts were recorded for this clone. The J gene is TRBJ2-1, the V gene TRBV6-2 or TRBV6-3, with D possibly being TRBD1 or TRBD2 (7 bases each). Germline CDR1 is MNHEY and CDR2 is SVGEGT. The ends were cut back, 6 bases at V and 8 bases at J, with 14 bases in the middle. The CDR3 extends over 13 amino acids. This CDR3 reads CASRKPGGDEQFF. The CDR3 DNA reads as TGTGCCAGCAGGAAACCAGGGGGGGATGAGCAGTTCTTC.

The chain carries TRBV28 and TRBJ1-2; no clear D. CDR3 length: 12 residues. Trimming shortened V by 4 bases and J by 5 bases, and 8 bases separated the two germline ends. Germline values: CDR1 MDHEN, CDR2 SYDVKM. The CDR3 bases are TGTGCCAGCAGTTCGCCCCTGTATGGCTACACCTTC. Protein: CASSSPLYGYTF.

This clone has a count of ten or more. The rearrangement uses TRBV13 and TRBJ2-7, with TRBD2 matching over 7 bases. Germline CDR1 reads PRHDT; CDR2 reads FYEKMQ (reference sequence). This CDR3 comprises 14 residues. Trimming cost V 5 bases and J 3 bases; bases outside gene matches: 7. CDR3 bases: TGTGCCAGCAGCAAACACGGCGGGAGCTACGAGCAGTACTTC. Protein product: CASSKHGGSYEQYF.

There are many counts of this clone. The chain links TRBV7-9 to TRBJ2-3; TRBD1 matches at 8 bases. The V gene end was trimmed by 6 bases and the J gene end by 4 bases; junction bases not matched to a gene: 9. CDR1 is SEHNR and CDR2 is FQNEAQ in the germline V gene (reference sequence). This CDR3 contains 15 residues. As DNA, the CDR3 is TGTGCCAGCAGTTCCGGACAGGGTTTGTCAGATACGCAGTATTTT. Protein: CASSSGQGLSDTQYF.

This clone occurred many times. With a much larger clone just one base away, this may be a read error. The sample holds other DNA sequences that translate to the same CDR3. The genes are TRBV28 and TRBJ2-3, with 9 nucleotides matching TRBD1. In germline, CDR1 is MDHEN, CDR2 SYDVKM. The CDR3 covers 15 residues. The chain's CDR3 is CASSWDRAGPDTQYF. The DNA of the CDR3 is TGCGCCAGCAGTTGGGACAGGGCGGGGCCAGATACGCAGTATTTT.

Many counts were recorded for this clone. The chain uses TRBV13 and TRBJ2-7; D not certain. The CDR3 sequence is 12 residues long. The V gene's germline CDR1 is PRHDT and CDR2 FYEKMQ (reference sequence). The germline V and J ends were trimmed by 0 bases and 4 bases, with 4 bases remaining between them. The CDR3 here is CASSLGRYEQYF. The CDR3 bases are TGTGCCAGCAGCTTAGGACGATACGAGCAGTACTTC.

The CDR3: CASSERYNAEAFF. DNA for the CDR3: TGTGCCAGCAGTGAAAGGTATAACGCTGAAGCTTTCTTT. The chain is built from TRBV2 and TRBJ1-1; D is uncertain. The V end lost 2 bases, the J end lost 6 bases, and 10 bases lay between the germline ends. The V gene's germline CDR1 is SNHLY and CDR2 FYNNEI. The CDR3 is 13 amino acids.

This clone is termed medium-sized (0.01 to 0.1%). The CDR3 region is CASSLAKSATGNTIYF. Here the CDR3 DNA reads TGTGCCAGCAGTTTAGCGAAATCGGCGACTGGAAACACCATATATTTT. This chain joins TRBV12-3 or TRBV12-4 and TRBJ1-3, with D hard to call. This CDR3 is 16 amino acids long. Deletions cut 0 bases from V and 2 bases from J, with 11 bases between.

The rearrangement links TRBV27 to TRBJ2-7, with no clear D. Germline V gene sequence: CDR1 MNHEY, CDR2 SMNVEV (reference sequence). The CDR3 length is 15 residues. The V end was cut by 0 bases, the J end by 4 bases, with 13 bases between. The CDR3 sequence: CASSLSISWAYEQYF. The CDR3 DNA sequence: TGTGCCAGCAGTTTATCGATCTCCTGGGCATACGAGCAGTACTTC.

Many counts were recorded for this clone. V is TRBV5-1 and J is TRBJ2-3; 9 nucleotides match TRBD1. The V and J ends lost 4 bases and 4 bases, in that order; junction bases with no gene match: 7. The CDR3 contains 15 residues. Germline CDR1 and CDR2: SGHRS and YFSETQ. The CDR3: CASSLTGGHPDTQYF. The CDR3 bases are TGCGCCAGCAGCCTGACAGGGGGACACCCAGATACGCAGTATTTT.

This clone occurred many times. The V call is TRBV12-3 or TRBV12-4, the J call TRBJ1-1; D not resolved. Trimming removed 7 bases from V and 1 base from J, with 10 bases in between. The CDR3 is made up of 13 amino acids. The DNA for the CDR3 is TGTGCCAGCACCTGGACGGGGAACACTGAAGCTTTCTTT. Protein sequence: CASTWTGNTEAFF.

This clone was seen ten or more times. V is TRBV20-1 and J is TRBJ2-1; no reliable D call. V was clipped by 4 bases and J by 7 bases, with 11 bases between them. The CDR3 has 12 residues. CDR1 DFQATT and CDR2 SNEGSKA come from the germline V gene (reference sequence). CDR3 loop: CSATPSRNEQFF. CDR3 bases: TGCAGTGCTACACCATCTAGAAATGAGCAGTTCTTC.